What follows are 23 T cell receptor beta chains derived from one specimen sequenced in a study of T-cell memory formation after mild COVID-19. TCRdb called the 5' RACE reads again in MiXCR, with one record for every CDR3 protein. The sample has under 300,000 distinct CDR3 sequences; under 8.5% are singletons. Sample: PBMCs or a T cell subset sorted from them (not recorded which). Every receptor here comes from a man younger than 35 who had mild COVID-19 (a few samples of this study predate the infection). Cell type and time point are not known.

CDR3 in DNA: TGTGCCAGCACCCTCAGGACAGGGGGAAGGCAGCCCCAGCATTTT. This gives the protein CASTLRTGGRQPQHF. The genes are TRBV7-2 and TRBJ1-5, with 10 bases matching TRBD1. Germline V gives CDR1 SGHTA, CDR2 FQGNSA. Unmatched junction bases numbered 10, after V lost 7 bases and J lost 7 bases. The CDR3 loop spans 15 amino acids.

This chain uses TRBV20-1 with TRBJ2-3; TRBD2 aligns across 7 bases. Germline V gives CDR1 DFQATT, CDR2 SNEGSKA (reference sequence). The CDR3 sequence is 14 residues long. The ends lost 7 bases at V and 2 bases at J; junction bases unmatched: 9. DNA of the CDR3: TGCAGTGAGGTGGGGGGGAAGACCACAGATACGCAGTATTTT. This translates into CSEVGGKTTDTQYF.

This clonotype has more than one count but fewer than ten. The gene calls are TRBV7-6 and TRBJ1-3; D perhaps matches TRBD1 (5 bases). Trimming removed 5 bases from V and 2 bases from J, with 10 bases in between. The CDR3 has 14 amino acids. Germline V gives CDR1 SGHVS, CDR2 FNYEAQ. CDR3 DNA: TGTGCCAGCAGCGAACAGGTCACTGGAAACACCATATATTTT. Residues: CASSEQVTGNTIYF.

This clonotype showed up just a few times. This chain uses TRBV7-2 with TRBJ2-3; D gene uncertain. The CDR3 consists of 13 residues. Germline-derived CDR1 and CDR2 are SGHTA and FQGNSA. V was pared by 0 bases and J by 4 bases, with 5 bases between. The CDR3 region has the DNA TGTGCCAGCAGCTTAGCACAGTCAGATACGCAGTATTTT. Its translation: CASSLAQSDTQYF. The whole variable domain, remainder taken from reference TRBV7-2 and TRBJ2-3, is GAGVSQSPSNKVTEKGKDVELRCDPISGHTALYWYRQSLGQGLEFLIYFQGNSAPDKSGLPSDRFSAERTGGSVSTLTIQRTQQEDSAVYLCASSLAQSDTQYFGPGTRLTVL.

In its sample, this clonotype was seen a few times. V gene TRBV5-5 combines with J gene TRBJ1-2, with 10 bases fitting TRBD1. Germline loops: CDR1 SGHKS, CDR2 YYEKEE (reference sequence). The V segment lost 4 bases and the J segment 2 bases; nucleotides outside the gene matches: 11. The CDR3 covers 17 residues. The CDR3 reads CASSQSPGDRGNYGYTF. DNA of the CDR3: TGTGCCAGCAGCCAATCGCCGGGGGACAGGGGAAACTATGGCTACACCTTC.

This clonotype has ten or more counts. The genes are TRBV24-1 and TRBJ2-1, with D possibly being TRBD1 (6 bases). This CDR3 region has 11 residues. The V and J ends lost 5 bases and 15 bases respectively, with 13 bases between them. Germline lookup yields CDR1 KGHDR and CDR2 SFDVKD. This chain's CDR3 is CATSAQGRWFF. Written as DNA, the CDR3 is TGTGCCACCAGTGCGCAGGGGCGATGGTTCTTC.

CDR3 region: CSAFPVGSNYGYTF. CDR3 DNA sequence: TGCAGTGCCTTCCCGGTCGGCAGCAACTATGGCTACACCTTC. This sequence joins TRBV20-1 and TRBJ1-2; D gene unclear. Germline assignment: CDR1 DFQATT and CDR2 SNEGSKA (reference sequence). There are 14 residues in the CDR3. V was trimmed by 6 bases and J by 2 bases, leaving 16 bases between them.

The chain is built from TRBV7-2 and TRBJ2-5; TRBD1 might be the D (6 bases). There are 13 residues in the CDR3. CDR1 is SGHTA and CDR2 is FQGNSA in the germline V gene. The ends were cut back, 6 bases at V and 3 bases at J, with 11 bases in the middle. The CDR3 nucleotides are TGTGCCAGCAGGTCCCGGACAGAAGAGACCCAGTACTTC. Translated: CASRSRTEETQYF.

The chain combines TRBV6-1 with TRBJ1-3; TRBD1 is a possible D gene (6 bases). The CDR3 extends over 15 amino acids. Germline V CDR1 and CDR2: MNHNS, SASEGT. V lost 2 bases and J lost 4, with 12 bases in between. The CDR3 region is CASSEQGPPGNTIYF. The DNA for the CDR3 is TGTGCCAGCAGTGAACAGGGGCCCCCCGGAAACACCATATATTTT.

This clonotype was seen only a few times. The chain carries TRBV12-3 or TRBV12-4 and TRBJ2-7; 7 bases are shared with TRBD2. J lost 4 bases, V lost 6 bases, and 9 bases had no gene match. The CDR3 totals 14 residues. This CDR3 is CASSLRSGGYEQYV. The CDR3 nucleotides are TGTGCCAGCAGCCTCAGGTCCGGGGGGTACGAGCAGTACGTC.

This rearrangement joins TRBV4-1 to TRBJ2-3; 11 nucleotides line up with TRBD2. This CDR3 comprises 18 residues. V lost 2 bases, J lost 4 bases, and 11 bases stayed unmatched. Germline loops: CDR1 MGHRA, CDR2 YSYEKL. The CDR3: CASSQLPTSGERADTQYF. The DNA of the CDR3 is TGCGCCAGCAGCCAACTCCCGACTAGCGGGGAGAGGGCAGATACGCAGTATTTT.

This clonotype came up many times. J is TRBJ2-4 and V is TRBV6-2 or TRBV6-3; TRBD1 might be the D (5 bases). There are 15 residues in the CDR3. Germline-derived CDR1 and CDR2 are MNHEY and SVGEGT. V dropped 6 bases and J dropped 0 bases, with 12 bases sitting between them. The CDR3 bases are TGTGCCAGCAGGATATCAGGGTTAGCCAAAAACATTCAGTACTTC. It yields the protein CASRISGLAKNIQYF.

This chain joins TRBV4-1 and TRBJ2-7; 8 bases align to TRBD2. Per germline, CDR1 MGHRA and CDR2 YSYEKL. The CDR3 has 16 amino acids. Trimming at V came to 4 bases and at J to 4 bases, leaving 12 bases not matched to a gene. CDR3 DNA sequence: TGCGCCAGCAGCCCGAGCCCAGCGGGGGCTGGGTACGAGCAGTACTTC. It yields the protein CASSPSPAGAGYEQYF.

This clonotype was seen only a few times. The genes are TRBV5-1 and TRBJ1-3; TRBD1 is a possible D gene (5 bases). Germline CDR1 and CDR2: SGHRS and YFSETQ. V was trimmed by 0 bases and J by 0 bases, leaving 7 bases between them. This CDR3 has 15 amino acids. CDR3 coding DNA: TGCGCCAGCAGCTTGGCAGGGATCTCTGGAAACACCATATATTTT. It encodes CASSLAGISGNTIYF.

This clonotype occurred many times. The rearrangement joins TRBV7-3 to TRBJ2-3, with D unresolved. Germline CDR1 and CDR2: SGHTA and FQGTGA. V was clipped by 4 bases and J by 1 base, with 12 bases between them. The CDR3 totals 15 residues. The CDR3 sequence is CASSSDAFRTDTQYF. The CDR3 DNA sequence: TGTGCCAGCAGCTCCGACGCATTCCGCACAGATACGCAGTATTTT.

The genes are TRBV21-1 and TRBJ2-3; TRBD2 is the table's D call, not checked against the DNA. TRBV21-1 is assigned pseudogene status. The CDR3 is made up of 18 amino acids. The CDR3 DNA reads as TGTGCCAGCAGCAAAGGGCCCCTAGCGGGGGTTAGCACAGATACGCAGTATTTT. Translating gives CASSKGPLAGVSTDTQYF.

This clonotype was seen many times. The rearrangement links TRBV2 to TRBJ2-7; D is ambiguous. The CDR3 is 13 residues long. Trimming took 7 bases from V and 3 from J, leaving 13 bases between them. Germline V gene lookup returns CDR1 SNHLY and CDR2 FYNNEI. The CDR3 DNA is TGTGCCAGCACCAGATCGGACGGCTACGAGCAGTACTTC. Protein product: CASTRSDGYEQYF.

This clonotype has at least ten counts. V gene TRBV5-1 combines with J gene TRBJ1-4; D might be TRBD1 (5 bases). The CDR3 is 15 residues long. Trimming took 2 bases from V and 2 from J, leaving 10 bases between them. Germline V CDR1 and CDR2: SGHRS, YFSETQ. CDR3 amino acids: CASSFIGGTNEKLFF. CDR3 coding DNA: TGCGCCAGCAGCTTCATCGGGGGGACTAATGAAAAACTGTTTTTT.

This clonotype has more than one count but fewer than ten. The V call is TRBV9, the J call TRBJ2-3; D not certain. The length of the CDR3 is 16 residues. Germline V CDR1 and CDR2: SGDLS, YYNGEE. V lost 0 bases and J 0 bases, leaving 11 bases between the germline ends. CDR3 sequence (DNA): TGTGCCAGCAGCGTAGCCCTAGTTAGCAGCACAGATACGCAGTATTTT. Protein product: CASSVALVSSTDTQYF.

This chain links TRBV20-1 with TRBJ2-1, with a possible D match to TRBD2 (7 bases). The CDR3 loop spans 18 amino acids. V lost 1 base, J lost 0 bases, and 19 bases lay in between. From germline, CDR1 is DFQATT and CDR2 SNEGSKA (reference sequence). CDR3 nucleotides: TGCAGTGCTAGAGCCAACGGGGGGCCGTCGAGCTCCTACAATGAGCAGTTCTTC. Its translation is CSARANGGPSSSYNEQFF.

V gene TRBV28 combines with J gene TRBJ1-5, with D tentatively TRBD1 (6 bases). Trimming took 6 bases from V and 3 from J, leaving 12 bases between them. This CDR3 has 14 residues. Germline V lookup: CDR1 MDHEN, CDR2 SYDVKM. CDR3 residues: CASSRQVVNQPQHF. The CDR3 DNA reads TGTGCCAGCAGCAGACAGGTGGTCAATCAGCCCCAGCATTTT.

This chain joins TRBV5-1 and TRBJ2-7; TRBD2 might be the D (7 bases). Looked up from germline, CDR1 is SGHRS and CDR2 is YFSETQ. Between the trimmed V and J ends, which lost 1 base and 2 bases, there was a span of 10 bases. The CDR3 extends over 14 amino acids. The CDR3 here is CASSLREGAYEQYV. As DNA, the CDR3 is TGCGCCAGCAGCTTGAGGGAGGGGGCCTACGAGCAGTACGTC.

The rearrangement uses TRBV20-1 and TRBJ1-1, with 9 nucleotides matching TRBD1. With V trimmed by 1 base and J by 5 bases, 8 bases remained unmatched. The germline V gene encodes CDR1 DFQATT and CDR2 SNEGSKA (reference sequence). CDR3 length: 15 residues. The CDR3 DNA follows: TGCAGTGCTAGAGTAGAGGACAGGGGAGGAACTGAAGCTTTCTTT. Protein product: CSARVEDRGGTEAFF.